These 15 T cell receptor beta chains were sequenced from one sample in a study of blood T cell repertoires in COVID-19. The method was immunoSEQ multiplex PCR; TCRdb's version includes in-frame clones alone and lacks a portion of them. The data contain tens of thousands of clones, 80% to 90% of them seen just once; the ten biggest clones take up roughly 7%. What was sequenced was peripheral blood. The receptors were gathered from a woman aged 45-65 years with acute or convalescent COVID-19.

The rearrangement uses TRBV6-5 and TRBJ2-7, with TRBD2 matching over 10 bases. The CDR3 consists of 16 residues. Losses at the gene ends were 0 bases for V and 1 base for J; bases not matched to a gene: 3. Per the germline V gene, CDR1 is MNHEY and CDR2 is SVGAGI. The DNA of the CDR3 is TGTGCCAGCAGTTACTCCGGACTAGCGGCTTCCTACGAGCAGTACTTC. Its translation is CASSYSGLAASYEQYF.

The rearrangement joins TRBV13 to TRBJ1-2, with D unresolved. Germline values: CDR1 PRHDT, CDR2 FYEKMQ (reference sequence). Trimming stripped 0 bases from V and 3 bases from J, with 11 bases between. The CDR3 loop spans 15 amino acids. The CDR3 reads CASSLGPSADYGYTF. Here the CDR3 DNA reads TGTGCCAGCAGCTTAGGGCCCTCAGCGGACTATGGCTACACCTTC.

This clone was recorded only once. The chain carries TRBV19 and TRBJ1-1, with D perhaps TRBD1 (6 bases). Germline V gives CDR1 LNHDA, CDR2 SQIVND (reference sequence). Between the trimmed V and J ends, which lost 1 base and 0 bases, there was a span of 12 bases. The CDR3 has 16 amino acids. The CDR3 protein is CASSIAADSLNTEAFF. CDR3 sequence (DNA): TGTGCCAGTAGTATAGCCGCGGACAGCCTGAACACTGAAGCTTTCTTT. Full variable domain (remainder filled in from reference TRBV19 and TRBJ1-1): DGGITQSPKYLFRKEGQNVTLSCEQNLNHDAMYWYRQDPGQGLRLIYYSQIVNDFQKGDIAEGYSVSREKKESFPLTVTSAQKNPTAFYLCASSIAADSLNTEAFFGQGTRLTVV.

The CDR3 DNA reads as TGTGCCAGTAGTTCGACAGGGAGAGAGACCCAGTACTTC. This translates into CASSSTGRETQYF. This chain connects TRBV19 to TRBJ2-5; 7 bases fit TRBD1. Germline-derived CDR1 and CDR2 are LNHDA and SQIVND (reference sequence). This CDR3 spans 13 amino acids. V gave up 5 bases and J gave up 4 bases; unmatched junction bases: 4.

The CDR3 nucleotides read TGTGCCAGCACTGGGGACAGGGTCTTACAGACCCAGTACTTC. It codes for CASTGDRVLQTQYF. The chain couples TRBV6-5 to TRBJ2-5; 9 nucleotides agree with TRBD1. Germline loops: CDR1 MNHEY, CDR2 SVGAGI. The V gene end was trimmed by 7 bases and the J gene end by 6 bases; junction bases not matched to a gene: 9. This CDR3 region has 14 residues.

The chain has TRBV2 and TRBJ1-5; 10 bases agree with TRBD1. The V segment lost 5 bases and the J segment 0 bases; nucleotides outside the gene matches: 1. This CDR3 comprises 15 residues. Germline V gene data show CDR1 as SNHLY and CDR2 as FYNNEI. The CDR3 region is CASSRQGASNQPQHF. The CDR3 DNA follows: TGTGCCAGCAGTAGACAGGGGGCTAGCAATCAGCCCCAGCATTTT.

The chain uses TRBV3-1 (or the pseudogene TRBV3-2) and TRBJ2-5, with TRBD2 matching 9 bases. CDR1 is LGHDT and CDR2 is YNNKEL in the germline V gene (reference sequence). J lost 5 bases, V lost 4 bases, and 14 bases had no gene match. This CDR3 contains 17 residues. The CDR3 region is CASSPQGIAGVGETQYF. CDR3 in DNA: TGTGCCAGCAGCCCCCAGGGGATAGCGGGGGTGGGGGAGACCCAGTACTTC.

This clone is a singleton in its sample. The chain has TRBV19 and TRBJ2-7; weak D call: TRBD2 (6 bases). Germline V gene data show CDR1 as LNHDA and CDR2 as SQIVND (reference sequence). Trimming stripped 2 bases from V and 4 bases from J, with 12 bases between. The CDR3 loop spans 14 amino acids. The CDR3 here is CASSILGGEYEQYF. For the CDR3, the DNA is TGTGCCAGTAGTATATTGGGAGGTGAATACGAGCAGTACTTC.

The chain employs TRBV12-3 or TRBV12-4 and TRBJ1-5; no definite D call. V gave up 6 bases and J gave up 7 bases, with 10 bases separating them. The CDR3 contains 12 residues. CDR3 region: CASSGVIQPQHF. CDR3 DNA: TGTGCCAGCAGCGGGGTGATACAGCCCCAGCATTTT.

V is TRBV18 and J is TRBJ2-2; no clear D. Trimming took off 6 bases at V and 0 bases at J, with 11 bases between the two ends. There are 15 residues in the CDR3. CDR1 and CDR2 (germline): KGHSH, LQKENI. In DNA form, the CDR3 reads TGTGCCAGCTCGTTCAGGTCCACGAACACCGGGGAGCTGTTTTTT. It specifies CASSFRSTNTGELFF.

The rearrangement uses TRBV28 and TRBJ2-1; 7 bases line up with TRBD1. After removal of 3 bases from V and 3 bases from J, the junction contained 5 bases not matched to a gene. The germline V gene encodes CDR1 MDHEN and CDR2 SYDVKM. The CDR3 sequence is 15 residues long. The CDR3 sequence: CASSLASGGYNEQFF. DNA of the CDR3: TGTGCCAGCAGTTTGGCGTCAGGGGGCTACAATGAGCAGTTCTTC.

The chain combines TRBV19 with TRBJ1-5; D might be TRBD1 (5 bases). V lost 5 bases and J 6 bases, leaving 8 bases between the germline ends. This CDR3 region has 12 residues. Germline values: CDR1 LNHDA, CDR2 SQIVND (reference sequence). As DNA, the CDR3 is TGTGCCAGTAGTCGGGGGGGTCAGCCCCAGCATTTT. Protein sequence: CASSRGGQPQHF.

The chain combines TRBV11-2 with TRBJ2-6, with 7 bases identical to TRBD2. V dropped 4 bases and J dropped 4; count of bases not matched to a gene: 7. Germline assignment: CDR1 SGHAT and CDR2 FQNNGV. CDR3 length: 16 amino acids. Written as DNA, the CDR3 is TGTGCCAGCAGCTCCTTCGGGGGGACCGGGGCCAACGTCCTGACTTTC. Translating it yields CASSSFGGTGANVLTF.

This chain joins TRBV12-3 or TRBV12-4 and TRBJ1-5, with D possibly being TRBD1 (5 bases). V was pared by 3 bases and J by 11 bases, with 8 bases between. This CDR3 has 11 amino acids. CDR3 bases: TGTGCCAGCAGTTTGGGGCAGTCCCAGCATTTT. Translated, it gives CASSLGQSQHF.

This chain uses TRBV6-5 with TRBJ2-7; a weak D match, TRBD2 (6 bases). The CDR3 is made up of 13 amino acids. Trimming removed 8 bases at V and 2 bases at J, with 13 bases between. Germline V CDR1 and CDR2: MNHEY, SVGAGI. CDR3 sequence reads: CASWRGPPYEQYF. The DNA for the CDR3 is TGTGCCAGCTGGCGGGGCCCACCCTACGAGCAGTACTTC.